Listed below are T cell receptor beta chains from one sample, sequenced in a study of cytomegalovirus exposure and HLA in healthy donors. Sequencing used immunoSEQ multiplex PCR; TCRdb keeps in-frame clones, though not all of them. The repertoire holds 170,000 or so clones, 80% to 90% seen once, with around 6.6% in the top ten. The specimen was PBMCs. These receptors all stem from a man aged 50-59 years in good health and CMV-seropositive. Both conserved end residues are part of each CDR3. The D gene is left open where the match is weak. Clone size, where shown, is once, few, many, or a class for clones that have expanded.

CDR3nt: TGTGCCAGCAGTCTCGGACAGTTCGAGCAGTATTTT
CDR3aa: CASSLGQFEQYF
d_gene: NA
j_gene: TRBJ2-3
v_gene: TRBV6-1
abundance: few

CDR3nt: TGCGCCAGCAGCGGGGGGGTCCCCTATAATTCACCCCTCCACTTT
CDR3aa: CASSGGVPYNSPLHF
d_gene: NA
j_gene: TRBJ1-6
v_gene: TRBV5-1
abundance: NA

CDR3nt: TGTGCCAGCAGTGATTCCGGCCAGGGGGCGCGAGGCTACACCTTC
CDR3aa: CASSDSGQGARGYTF
d_gene: TRBD1
j_gene: TRBJ1-2
v_gene: TRBV2
abundance: few

CDR3nt: TGCGCCAGCAGCCCCTTACAGAACACCGGGGAGCTGTTTTTT
CDR3aa: CASSPLQNTGELFF
d_gene: NA
j_gene: TRBJ2-2
v_gene: TRBV5-1
abundance: NA

CDR3nt: TGTGCCAGCAGCTTAGTCAGGGCGAACACCGGGGAGCTGTTTTTT
CDR3aa: CASSLVRANTGELFF
d_gene: NA
j_gene: TRBJ2-2
v_gene: TRBV11-2
abundance: NA

CDR3nt: TGTGCCAGCAGCCCCAGCGGAAGGATATACGAGCAGTACTTC
CDR3aa: CASSPSGRIYEQYF
d_gene: NA
j_gene: TRBJ2-7
v_gene: TRBV9
abundance: few

CDR3nt: TGTGCCAGCAGAGACCCCGTGGCGGGGAACCAGCCCCAGCATTTT
CDR3aa: CASRDPVAGNQPQHF
d_gene: NA
j_gene: TRBJ1-5
v_gene: TRBV6-1
abundance: once

CDR3nt: TGTGCCATCAGTGACCCTAGCCCTTATACGCAGTATTTT
CDR3aa: CAISDPSPYTQYF
d_gene: NA
j_gene: TRBJ2-3
v_gene: TRBV10-3
abundance: NA

CDR3nt: TGTGCCAGCAGCCGACAGGGTCGTGGCTACACCTTC
CDR3aa: CASSRQGRGYTF
d_gene: TRBD1
j_gene: TRBJ1-2
v_gene: TRBV28
abundance: NA

CDR3nt: TGTGCCAGCAGGCCTCCAGGACTAGCGGCCCAAGAGACCCAGTACTTC
CDR3aa: CASRPPGLAAQETQYF
d_gene: TRBD2
j_gene: TRBJ2-5
v_gene: TRBV2
abundance: once

CDR3nt: TGTGCCAGCAGCTTAGAAGCAGGAAGGCAGTTCTTC
CDR3aa: CASSLEAGRQFF
d_gene: NA
j_gene: TRBJ2-1
v_gene: TRBV7-9
abundance: NA

CDR3nt: TGTGCCAGCAGTTCCCGGGACAGGGGACATCAGCCCCAGCATTTT
CDR3aa: CASSSRDRGHQPQHF
d_gene: TRBD1
j_gene: TRBJ1-5
v_gene: TRBV6-6
abundance: NA

CDR3nt: TGCAGCGGCCGGACAGGGAATGGCTACACCTTC
CDR3aa: CSGRTGNGYTF
d_gene: TRBD1
j_gene: TRBJ1-2
v_gene: TRBV29-1
abundance: NA

CDR3nt: TGCGCCAGCAGTGTCTATTTAGCGGGAGAGACCCAGTACTTC
CDR3aa: CASSVYLAGETQYF
d_gene: TRBD2
j_gene: TRBJ2-5
v_gene: TRBV10-2
abundance: NA

CDR3nt: TGTGCCAGCAGTGGGTTTCGTCCAGAGGCAGATACGCAGTATTTT
CDR3aa: CASSGFRPEADTQYF
d_gene: NA
j_gene: TRBJ2-3
v_gene: TRBV2
abundance: NA

CDR3nt: TGTGCCTGGAGTATCAGGGGAGTTCGACGGGGTTATAATTCACCCCTCCACTTT
CDR3aa: CAWSIRGVRRGYNSPLHF
d_gene: NA
j_gene: TRBJ1-6
v_gene: TRBV30
abundance: few

CDR3nt: TGTGCCAGCAGCCAAGCGACAGGCTATGGCTACACCTTC
CDR3aa: CASSQATGYGYTF
d_gene: NA
j_gene: TRBJ1-2
v_gene: TRBV14
abundance: NA

CDR3nt: TGTGCCACCAGCATAGACAGGGGCTCGACTCGGGAGCAGTTCTTC
CDR3aa: CATSIDRGSTREQFF
d_gene: TRBD1
j_gene: TRBJ2-1
v_gene: TRBV15
abundance: NA

CDR3nt: TGTGCCAGCAGCCAGTTGGGGGGGGCTAGCTACACCTTC
CDR3aa: CASSQLGGASYTF
d_gene: NA
j_gene: TRBJ1-2
v_gene: TRBV7-3
abundance: NA

CDR3nt: TGTGCCAGCAGCTTAGACAGGACAGATACGCAGTATTTT
CDR3aa: CASSLDRTDTQYF
d_gene: NA
j_gene: TRBJ2-3
v_gene: TRBV7-7
abundance: NA

CDR3nt: TGTGCCAGCTCACCAAGACGGGGACAGGGGAATTCACCCCTCCACTTT
CDR3aa: CASSPRRGQGNSPLHF
d_gene: TRBD1
j_gene: TRBJ1-6
v_gene: TRBV18
abundance: NA

CDR3nt: TGTGCCAGCGGTTCTGGACTACCTGCAGAGACCCAGTACTTC
CDR3aa: CASGSGLPAETQYF
d_gene: NA
j_gene: TRBJ2-5
v_gene: TRBV28
abundance: once

CDR3nt: TGTGCCAGCAGTTTAGAGGGAGTTGGCTACACCTTC
CDR3aa: CASSLEGVGYTF
d_gene: NA
j_gene: TRBJ1-2
v_gene: TRBV27
abundance: few

CDR3nt: TGTGCCAGCAGTTTCGGAGGTAGCAATCAGCCCCAGCATTTT
CDR3aa: CASSFGGSNQPQHF
d_gene: NA
j_gene: TRBJ1-5
v_gene: TRBV27
abundance: few

CDR3nt: TGTGCCAGCAGCCACGCATTGGGCCAAAACACTGAAGCTTTCTTT
CDR3aa: CASSHALGQNTEAFF
d_gene: NA
j_gene: TRBJ1-1
v_gene: TRBV7-8
abundance: NA

CDR3nt: TGTGCCAGCAGCACGGGACAGTCCCTAGCCAAAAACATTCAGTACTTC
CDR3aa: CASSTGQSLAKNIQYF
d_gene: TRBD1
j_gene: TRBJ2-4
v_gene: TRBV11-3
abundance: NA

CDR3nt: TGTGCCAGCAGCTTAGGGGTACTAGCAAGGGATGCCTACGAGCAGTACTTC
CDR3aa: CASSLGVLARDAYEQYF
d_gene: NA
j_gene: TRBJ2-7
v_gene: TRBV11-2
abundance: NA

CDR3nt: TGTGCCAGCAGCTTAGTTCAGCTACCAACGGGACTAGCAACCGGGGAGCTGTTTTTT
CDR3aa: CASSLVQLPTGLATGELFF
d_gene: TRBD2
j_gene: TRBJ2-2
v_gene: TRBV7-8
abundance: NA

CDR3nt: TGTGCCATTGGCGACAGGGGGCTTAGGAGCTACGAGCAGTACTTC
CDR3aa: CAIGDRGLRSYEQYF
d_gene: TRBD1
j_gene: TRBJ2-7
v_gene: TRBV11-2
abundance: NA

CDR3nt: TGCGCCAGCAGCTTGGCTGGACAGATGAACACTGAAGCTTTCTTT
CDR3aa: CASSLAGQMNTEAFF
d_gene: NA
j_gene: TRBJ1-1
v_gene: TRBV5-1
abundance: once

CDR3nt: TGTGCCACCAGCAGACCTAGCGGGGCTAGCTCCTACGAGCAGTACTTC
CDR3aa: CATSRPSGASSYEQYF
d_gene: TRBD2
j_gene: TRBJ2-7
v_gene: TRBV15
abundance: NA

CDR3nt: TGCGCCAGCAGCCTACAAGCCCCCGGGACAGGGGTCCAAGAGACCCAGTACTTC
CDR3aa: CASSLQAPGTGVQETQYF
d_gene: TRBD1
j_gene: TRBJ2-5
v_gene: TRBV4-1
abundance: few

CDR3nt: TGTGCCTGGAGTACGGGGCGGGGTCACAATGAGCAGTTCTTC
CDR3aa: CAWSTGRGHNEQFF
d_gene: NA
j_gene: TRBJ2-1
v_gene: TRBV30
abundance: NA